In its sample, the clone carrying this T cell receptor (beta chain) was seen a few times. The target antigen is unknown. Template switching with 5'RACE generated the TCR cDNA and added a universal primer site and UMIs. TCRdb re-analysed the 5' RACE reads in MiXCR, keeping a single row per CDR3 protein. Counted here are under 300,000 distinct CDR3 sequences, approximately 6.3% occurring once; the ten biggest clones make up 1% to 1.2%. This specimen comes from a study of T cells after yellow fever vaccination. Study at large: Libraries from low-cell-number fractions were prepared with the SMART-Seq v4 Ultra Low Input RNA kit. Study outcomes and limitations: Weaker, the secondary response had a peak occurring faster, on day 5 versus 15. Reappearing after the booster were most of the clones from primary vaccination (around 95% CD4, approximately 86% CD8).

With 8 bases removed from V and 3 bases from J, the gap between germline ends came to 14 bases. The CDR3 length is 13 residues. Germline CDR1 MNHNY, CDR2 SVGAGI (reference sequence). The source of this sequence is a man aged 25 to 40 who received the YFV17D yellow fever vaccine. The chain has TRBV6-6 and TRBJ2-7; D may be TRBD1 (7 bases). The starting material was CD4+ T cells sorted from PBMCs, obtained on the day of the yellow fever booster vaccination. As DNA, the CDR3 is TGTGCCAGCTGGTGGCAGGGGGGCTACGAGCAGTACTTC. Its translation is CASWWQGGYEQYF.